The 32 T cell receptor beta chains below were found in one sample sequenced in a study of early stage breast cancer tumors. Profiling relied on immunoSEQ multiplex PCR, and the TCRdb table lists in-frame clones only, not all of them. The top ten clones hold around 3.4% of a sample with fewer than 90,000 clones, approximately 80% of them seen once. The material sequenced was blood. All receptors derive from a person aged 60 to 70 with breast cancer.

The chain recombines TRBV4-1 with TRBJ1-1; D is unclear. CDR1 MGHRA and CDR2 YSYEKL come from the germline V gene. Trimming removed 0 bases from V and 4 bases from J, with 15 bases in between. This CDR3 has 16 residues. CDR3 in amino acids: CASSQERSALGTEAFF. CDR3 bases: TGCGCCAGCAGCCAAGAGAGAAGTGCTTTGGGCACTGAAGCTTTCTTT.

The chain recombines TRBV4-2 with TRBJ2-1, with a tentative D call TRBD2 (6 bases). CDR1 and CDR2 from the germline V gene are LGHNA and YNFKEQ. The V end lost 4 bases, the J end lost 8 bases, and 21 bases lay between the germline ends. CDR3 length: 16 residues. For the CDR3, the DNA is TGTGCCAGCAGCCGGACCGGGACTTCCGCTTCCCATGAGCAGTTCTTC. Its protein product is CASSRTGTSASHEQFF.

The V gene is TRBV11-2, the J gene TRBJ1-5; D remains ambiguous. V was trimmed by 1 base and J by 0 bases, leaving 7 bases between them. CDR1 is SGHAT, CDR2 FQNNGV, per germline. This CDR3 region has 15 residues. CDR3 coding DNA: TGTGCCAGCAGCTTAGGAAGAAATAGCAATCAGCCCCAGCATTTT. Encoded protein: CASSLGRNSNQPQHF.

The chain employs TRBV6-6 and TRBJ1-1; D is unclear. Looked up from germline, CDR1 is MNHNY and CDR2 is SVGAGI (reference sequence). The length of the CDR3 is 16 residues. Trimming took 0 bases from V and 0 from J, leaving 11 bases between them. The CDR3, as DNA: TGTGCCAGCAGTTACTCGAGTACGGGTATGAACACTGAAGCTTTCTTT. Translation gives CASSYSSTGMNTEAFF.

The chain recombines TRBV2 with TRBJ1-4; 10 bases map to TRBD1. This CDR3 has 14 residues. Germline trimming cut 5 bases from V and 8 bases from J; bases unmatched to any gene: 5. Germline loops: CDR1 SNHLY, CDR2 FYNNEI. The CDR3 loop reads CASSRGTGEEKLFF. DNA for the CDR3: TGTGCCAGCAGTCGGGGGACAGGGGAGGAAAAACTGTTTTTT.

V and J are TRBV6-5 and TRBJ1-2, with D possibly TRBD1 on 6 matching bases. This CDR3 comprises 13 residues. Germline V lookup: CDR1 MNHEY, CDR2 SVGAGI. The ends were cut back, 10 bases at V and 4 bases at J, with 16 bases in the middle. DNA for the CDR3: TGTGCCACCCTTACTTGGGGGGCCTATGGCTACACCTTC. It encodes CATLTWGAYGYTF.

In this sample, this clone turned up a few times. The rearrangement links TRBV5-1 to TRBJ1-2; 7 bases agree with TRBD1. The ends lost 3 bases at V and 10 bases at J; junction bases unmatched: 6. The CDR3 covers 12 residues. In germline, CDR1 is SGHRS, CDR2 YFSETQ. The CDR3 sequence: CASSSDRFHYTF. The CDR3 DNA follows: TGCGCCAGCAGCTCGGACAGGTTTCACTACACCTTC.

In this sample, this clone turned up a few times. The chain recombines TRBV5-1 with TRBJ2-3, with D hard to call. The germline V gene encodes CDR1 SGHRS and CDR2 YFSETQ. V lost 6 bases, J lost 1 base, and 9 bases lay in between. The length of the CDR3 is 13 residues. The CDR3 spells CASTLGRTDTQYF. The CDR3 nucleotides are TGCGCCAGCACTCTGGGCCGCACAGATACGCAGTATTTT.

V is TRBV13 and J is TRBJ1-1; TRBD1 is a possible D gene (5 bases). The CDR3 spans 14 residues. Trimming took off 5 bases at V and 1 base at J, with 11 bases between the two ends. CDR1 and CDR2 (germline): PRHDT, FYEKMQ (reference sequence). This CDR3 is CASSPGQPNTEAFF. DNA for the CDR3: TGTGCCAGCAGCCCAGGACAACCGAACACTGAAGCTTTCTTT.

The chain employs TRBV9 and TRBJ2-3; TRBD2 matches at 9 bases. The germline V gene encodes CDR1 SGDLS and CDR2 YYNGEE. The CDR3 runs 16 residues. Trimming cost V 4 bases and J 0 bases; bases outside gene matches: 6. The CDR3 coding sequence is TGTGCCAGCAGCCTTGGACTAGCGCGAAGCACAGATACGCAGTATTTT. It codes for CASSLGLARSTDTQYF.

This chain connects TRBV6-5 to TRBJ2-3, with D perhaps TRBD1 (6 bases). V shed 8 bases and J shed 10 bases, with 19 bases lying between them. The CDR3 has 13 amino acids. The germline CDR1 and CDR2 sequences are MNHEY and SVGAGI. The CDR3 loop is CASGKQGVSSQYF. The DNA for the CDR3 is TGTGCCAGCGGCAAACAGGGAGTGTCTTCGCAGTATTTT.

The J gene is TRBJ2-1, the V gene TRBV5-1; D uncertain. CDR1 and CDR2 from the germline V gene are SGHRS and YFSETQ. The CDR3 covers 12 residues. Trimming took off 0 bases at V and 6 bases at J, with 4 bases between the two ends. In DNA, the CDR3 is TGCGCCAGCAGCTTGGTCCGCAATGAGCAGTTCTTC. Translating it yields CASSLVRNEQFF.

The V and J genes are TRBV7-9 and TRBJ1-1; D might be TRBD1 (5 bases). This CDR3 is built from 15 residues. Trimming cost V 3 bases and J 1 base, with 12 bases left between them. Germline assignment: CDR1 SEHNR and CDR2 FQNEAQ (reference sequence). CDR3 residues: CASSFSGRGNTEAFF. CDR3 bases: TGTGCCAGCAGCTTTTCGGGAAGGGGGAACACTGAAGCTTTCTTT.

This rearrangement joins TRBV7-2 to TRBJ2-7; D call uncertain. CDR1 SGHTA and CDR2 FQGNSA come from the germline V gene. The CDR3 consists of 16 residues. V lost 2 bases to trimming and J lost 0 bases, with 14 bases between them. CDR3 bases: TGTGCCAGCAGCTTATCCTTGGCTACTTACTCCTACGAGCAGTACTTC. This translates into CASSLSLATYSYEQYF.

J is TRBJ2-7 and V is TRBV11-2; D not certain. Germline CDR1 and CDR2: SGHAT and FQNNGV. CDR3 length: 13 amino acids. Between the trimmed V and J ends, which lost 3 bases and 1 base, there was a span of 7 bases. CDR3 region: CASSFGPSYEQYF. The CDR3 coding sequence is TGTGCCAGCAGCTTTGGGCCTTCCTACGAGCAGTACTTC.

The chain couples TRBV7-6 to TRBJ2-2, with TRBD2 matching 8 bases. The V and J ends lost 1 base and 0 bases, in that order; junction bases with no gene match: 7. CDR3 length equals 18 residues. Per germline, CDR1 SGHVS and CDR2 FNYEAQ. This CDR3 is CASSLVLAGGTNTGELFF. In DNA form, the CDR3 reads TGTGCCAGCAGCTTAGTTCTGGCGGGGGGAACGAACACCGGGGAGCTGTTTTTT.

This sequence joins TRBV6-5 and TRBJ1-5; weak D call: TRBD1 (5 bases). The V end was cut by 6 bases, the J end by 2 bases, with 11 bases between. The CDR3 sequence is 14 residues long. From germline, CDR1 is MNHEY and CDR2 SVGAGI. CDR3 sequence (DNA): TGTGCCAGCAGCCCGGGACGTCGCAATCAGCCCCAGCATTTT. Protein product: CASSPGRRNQPQHF.

The chain links TRBV7-9 to TRBJ2-3; a weak D match, TRBD2 (5 bases). V was cut by 1 base and J by 8 bases, with 10 bases left in between. From germline, CDR1 is SEHNR and CDR2 FQNEAQ (reference sequence). This CDR3 region has 13 residues. CDR3 DNA sequence: TGTGCCAGCAGCTTAGGAGGGATCGGTACGCAGTATTTT. Encoded protein: CASSLGGIGTQYF.

This chain connects TRBV27 to TRBJ2-7, with D possibly matching TRBD2 (6 bases). The CDR3 totals 13 residues. Germline lookup yields CDR1 MNHEY and CDR2 SMNVEV (reference sequence). Trimming removed 5 bases from V and 6 bases from J, with 14 bases in between. The CDR3 sequence is CASSLIVGGEQYF. The CDR3 DNA follows: TGTGCCAGCAGTCTGATAGTGGGAGGCGAGCAGTACTTC.

This clone was seen a few times. J is TRBJ1-1 and V is TRBV21-1. TRBV21-1 is given as a pseudogene. The CDR3 runs 15 residues. CDR3 loop: CASSTPSRGNTEAFF. The DNA of the CDR3 is TGTGCCAGCAGCACCCCAAGTCGAGGGAACACTGAAGCTTTCTTT.

The chain is built from TRBV6-5 and TRBJ2-1; D uncertain. This CDR3 contains 13 residues. Trimming took off 0 bases at V and 9 bases at J, with 9 bases between the two ends. Germline values: CDR1 MNHEY, CDR2 SVGAGI. The CDR3 coding sequence is TGTGCCAGCAGTTACTCTTTTCTTGGTGAGCAGTTCTTC. It encodes CASSYSFLGEQFF.

V usage is TRBV2 and J usage is TRBJ2-2, with D perhaps being TRBD1 or TRBD2 (8 bases each). There are 15 residues in the CDR3. Per germline, CDR1 SNHLY and CDR2 FYNNEI. Trimming stripped 9 bases from V and 1 base from J, with 15 bases between. In DNA form, the CDR3 reads TGTGCCAGTGGCGGGGGGACAGGGAACACCGGGGAGCTGTTTTTT. As protein: CASGGGTGNTGELFF. Full variable domain (outside the CDR3, taken from reference TRBV2 and TRBJ2-2): EPEVTQTPSHQVTQMGQEVILRCVPISNHLYFYWYRQILGQKVEFLVSFYNNEISEKSEIFDDQFSVERPDGSNFTLKIRSTKLEDSAMYFCASGGGTGNTGELFFGEGSRLTVL.

The chain couples TRBV28 to TRBJ2-3; 8 nucleotides align to TRBD1. Germline assignment: CDR1 MDHEN and CDR2 SYDVKM. The V segment lost 6 bases and the J segment 3 bases; nucleotides outside the gene matches: 11. There are 16 residues in the CDR3. CDR3 residues: CASRPTDRVRTDTQYF. As DNA, the CDR3 is TGTGCCAGCAGACCGACGGACAGGGTTAGGACAGATACGCAGTATTTT.

This clone was seen once. The V and J genes are TRBV9 and TRBJ1-2; 7 nucleotides align to TRBD1. The V and J ends lost 4 bases and 9 bases, in that order; junction bases with no gene match: 9. This CDR3 spans 13 amino acids. Germline loops: CDR1 SGDLS, CDR2 YYNGEE. The CDR3 spells CASSNRDSVSYTF. The CDR3 nucleotides are TGTGCCAGCAGCAACCGGGACAGTGTGAGCTACACCTTC.

This clone was seen a handful of times. The J gene is TRBJ2-7, the V gene TRBV27; D not certain. This CDR3 has 9 residues. In germline, CDR1 is MNHEY, CDR2 SMNVEV (reference sequence). V was clipped by 11 bases and J by 2 bases, with 4 bases between them. CDR3 sequence (DNA): TGTGCCGACACCTACGAGCAGTACTTC. This sequence encodes CADTYEQYF.

The rearrangement joins TRBV5-1 to TRBJ2-5; possibly TRBD2 for D (6 bases). CDR3 length equals 15 residues. Germline CDR1 and CDR2: SGHRS and YFSETQ. Trimming cost V 1 base and J 1 base, with 11 bases left between them. The CDR3 spells CASSLYGSVQETQYF. The CDR3 region has the DNA TGCGCCAGCAGCTTGTACGGGAGTGTCCAAGAGACCCAGTACTTC.

This clone was counted a few times. The rearrangement links TRBV2 to TRBJ2-2; TRBD2 matches 14 bases. J was trimmed by 2 bases and V by 0 bases; bases with no gene match: 2. The CDR3 totals 18 residues. Per germline, CDR1 SNHLY and CDR2 FYNNEI. In DNA form, the CDR3 reads TGTGCCAGCAGTGAAGCGGGACTAGCGGGGGTTAACACCGGGGAGCTGTTTTTT. It translates to CASSEAGLAGVNTGELFF.

The chain has TRBV27 and TRBJ2-3; 9 bases are shared with TRBD1. CDR3 length: 16 residues. V shed 6 bases, J shed 1 base, and the junction held 8 bases outside the gene matches. Germline V gene sequence: CDR1 MNHEY, CDR2 SMNVEV (reference sequence). Here the CDR3 reads CASRAPGTGRTDTQYF. The CDR3 DNA follows: TGTGCCAGCAGAGCCCCCGGGACAGGGCGCACAGATACGCAGTATTTT.

This clone was observed a handful of times. The chain uses TRBV9 and TRBJ2-1; D is undetermined. Per the germline V gene, CDR1 is SGDLS and CDR2 is YYNGEE. The CDR3 runs 14 residues. The V and J ends lost 0 bases and 6 bases respectively, with 10 bases between them. The CDR3 loop reads CASSVEVLSNEQFF. CDR3 bases: TGTGCCAGCAGCGTAGAGGTGCTTAGCAATGAGCAGTTCTTC. The full variable domain, its missing parts supplied by reference TRBV9 and TRBJ2-1, is DSGVTQTPKHLITATGQRVTLRCSPRSGDLSVYWYQQSLDQGLQFLIQYYNGEERAKGNILERFSAQQFPDLHSELNLSSLELGDSALYFCASSVEVLSNEQFFGPGTRLTVL.

The chain employs TRBV7-2 and TRBJ2-5; perhaps TRBD2 as D (6 bases). V was clipped by 5 bases and J by 4 bases, with 11 bases between them. The CDR3 consists of 13 residues. CDR1 SGHTA and CDR2 FQGNSA come from the germline V gene. The DNA for the CDR3 is TGTGCCAGCAGCCGGGACTTGACAGAGACCCAGTACTTC. It encodes CASSRDLTETQYF.

The CDR3 DNA follows: TGCAGCGTAGGACAGGCCACCGGGGAGCTGTTTTTT. Protein: CSVGQATGELFF. This rearrangement joins TRBV29-1 to TRBJ2-2, with 7 nucleotides matching TRBD1. Trimming at V came to 6 bases and at J to 4 bases, leaving 2 bases not matched to a gene. This CDR3 region has 12 residues. Germline loops: CDR1 SQVTM, CDR2 ANQGSEA.

The rearrangement uses TRBV7-3 and TRBJ2-2; D ambiguous. V lost 5 bases and J 1 base, leaving 8 bases between the germline ends. The CDR3 length is 14 residues. Germline CDR1 SGHTA, CDR2 FQGTGA. In DNA form, the CDR3 reads TGTGCCAGCAGCCACGGTCAGAACACCGGGGAGCTGTTTTTT. Encoded protein: CASSHGQNTGELFF.